The next 27 T cell receptor beta chains were all read from a single sample in a study of shared clonotypes between healthy human individuals. Only in-frame clones appear in the TCRdb table, and some are missing; sequencing was by immunoSEQ multiplex PCR. Counted here are 1,100,000 or so clones, about 84% occurring once; the ten biggest clones make up 0.5% to 0.6%. Sequenced: memory CD4+ T cells from PBMCs. The subset was: CD45RA-negative fraction. All receptors derive from a man between 18 and 29 years old in good health. Some clones in this sample may be carry-over from other donors' samples.

This chain uses TRBV7-2 with TRBJ2-7; D tentatively fits TRBD1 or TRBD2 (5 bases each). CDR1 is SGHTA and CDR2 is FQGNSA in the germline V gene. V lost 4 bases and J 3 bases, leaving 16 bases between the germline ends. This CDR3 contains 15 residues. The CDR3: CASSSPDRADYEQYF. In DNA form, the CDR3 reads TGTGCCAGCAGCTCACCAGACAGAGCGGACTACGAGCAGTACTTC. Drawing the rest from reference TRBV7-2 and TRBJ2-7, the complete variable domain is GAGVSQSPSNKVTEKGKDVELRCDPISGHTALYWYRQSLGQGLEFLIYFQGNSAPDKSGLPSDRFSAERTGGSVSTLTIQRTQQEDSAVYLCASSSPDRADYEQYFGPGTRLTVT.

The V call is TRBV21-1, the J call TRBJ2-7. TRBV21-1 is a listed pseudogene. CDR3 length: 17 residues. CDR3 region: CASTIYFGPGVLYEQYF. The CDR3 coding sequence is TGTGCCAGCACCATATACTTTGGCCCTGGGGTTCTCTACGAGCAGTACTTC.

The CDR3 spells CASSLAIRSGTSYGYTF. The CDR3 coding sequence is TGCGCCAGCAGCTTGGCCATTCGATCAGGGACCTCATATGGCTACACCTTC. The chain recombines TRBV5-1 with TRBJ1-2; D may be TRBD1 (5 bases). CDR1 SGHRS and CDR2 YFSETQ come from the germline V gene. Trimming stripped 0 bases from V and 5 bases from J, with 20 bases between. The CDR3 covers 17 residues.

The chain is built from TRBV25-1 and TRBJ2-1; 9 bases line up with TRBD2. The trim removed 4 bases at V and 4 bases at J, leaving 5 bases unmatched. The germline V gene has CDR1 MGHDK and CDR2 SYGVNS. The CDR3 is 15 amino acids. The CDR3 sequence: CASSGLAEWYNEQFF. DNA for the CDR3: TGTGCCAGCAGTGGACTAGCGGAGTGGTACAATGAGCAGTTCTTC.

The chain employs TRBV2 and TRBJ2-1; D possibly uses TRBD1 or TRBD2 (5 bases each). Germline V gene sequence: CDR1 SNHLY, CDR2 FYNNEI. V dropped 9 bases and J dropped 4 bases, with 22 bases sitting between them. This CDR3 has 16 residues. The CDR3 region has the DNA TGTGCCAGTCTCTCTGGGACCGAGCGGTTTTACAATGAGCAGTTCTTC. It yields the protein CASLSGTERFYNEQFF.

This rearrangement joins TRBV6-5 to TRBJ1-1, with D hard to call. Trimming removed 2 bases from V and 1 base from J, with 11 bases in between. Germline lookup yields CDR1 MNHEY and CDR2 SVGAGI. This CDR3 has 15 residues. The CDR3 DNA reads TGTGCCAGCAGTTACGCCGGCCTCGGGAACACTGAAGCTTTCTTT. Protein sequence: CASSYAGLGNTEAFF.

This chain uses TRBV2 with TRBJ2-3; D may be TRBD1 (6 bases). Between the trimmed V and J ends, which lost 1 base and 7 bases, there was a span of 15 bases. This CDR3 comprises 15 residues. Per germline, CDR1 SNHLY and CDR2 FYNNEI. CDR3 coding DNA: TGTGCCAGCAGTGAAGGGACAGAGAGGCTACATACGCAGTATTTT. It yields the protein CASSEGTERLHTQYF. Filled out from reference TRBV2 and TRBJ2-3, the complete variable domain reads EPEVTQTPSHQVTQMGQEVILRCVPISNHLYFYWYRQILGQKVEFLVSFYNNEISEKSEIFDDQFSVERPDGSNFTLKIRSTKLEDSAMYFCASSEGTERLHTQYFGPGTRLTVL.

The chain carries TRBV7-3 and TRBJ2-3; TRBD1 matches 11 bases. Germline CDR1 SGHTA, CDR2 FQGTGA. The CDR3 length is 15 residues. The V segment lost 1 base and the J segment 6 bases; nucleotides outside the gene matches: 3. CDR3 in amino acids: CASSLRTGGWDTQYF. In DNA form, the CDR3 reads TGTGCCAGCAGCTTAAGGACAGGGGGCTGGGATACGCAGTATTTT.

The V and J genes are TRBV2 and TRBJ2-7, with D unclear. The length of the CDR3 is 13 residues. Per the germline V gene, CDR1 is SNHLY and CDR2 is FYNNEI. V was trimmed by 6 bases and J by 3 bases, leaving 12 bases between them. CDR3 protein: CASSLDGYYEQYF. The CDR3 region has the DNA TGTGCCAGCAGCCTGGACGGCTACTACGAGCAGTACTTC.

V gene TRBV7-2 combines with J gene TRBJ1-3; D remains unclear. The germline V gene has CDR1 SGHTA and CDR2 FQGNSA. Between the trimmed V and J ends, which lost 0 bases and 6 bases, there was a span of 9 bases. The CDR3 extends over 14 amino acids. The CDR3, as DNA: TGTGCCAGCAGCTTAGCAACTTCGGTAAACACCATATATTTT. Amino acids: CASSLATSVNTIYF.

The rearrangement joins TRBV28 to TRBJ2-7; 12 bases align to TRBD1. From germline, CDR1 is MDHEN and CDR2 SYDVKM. J was trimmed by 11 bases and V by 6 bases; bases with no gene match: 17. The CDR3 loop spans 16 amino acids. Here the CDR3 DNA reads TGTGCCAGCAGCCAACACCCCGGGACAGGGGGCGGAAGGAAGTACTTC. Its protein is CASSQHPGTGGGRKYF.

V and J are TRBV7-2 and TRBJ2-7, with D maybe TRBD1 (6 bases). Trimming stripped 5 bases from V and 3 bases from J, with 20 bases between. This CDR3 has 16 residues. Germline V gives CDR1 SGHTA, CDR2 FQGNSA. The CDR3 here is CASSVRGGFQIYEQYF. CDR3 nucleotides: TGTGCCAGCAGCGTCAGGGGCGGTTTTCAGATCTACGAGCAGTACTTC.

This clone was observed a few times. V usage is TRBV18 and J usage is TRBJ2-2, with a possible D match to TRBD1 (7 bases). CDR3 length equals 14 residues. V was clipped by 2 bases and J by 11 bases, with 15 bases between them. Germline assignment: CDR1 KGHSH and CDR2 LQKENI. CDR3 residues: CASSPREAGGELFF. In DNA, the CDR3 is TGTGCCAGCTCACCAAGGGAGGCAGGGGGAGAGCTGTTTTTT.

Remarks on this clone: Just one base apart from a much larger clone, this may be a read error. The J gene is TRBJ1-2, the V gene TRBV6-6; 10 nucleotides match TRBD1. Germline V gene lookup returns CDR1 MNHNY and CDR2 SVGAGI (reference sequence). The CDR3 has 14 amino acids. Trimming took 6 bases from V and 2 from J; bases not matched to a gene: 3. The CDR3 DNA follows: TGTGCCAGCAGGGGGACAGGGGACAACTATGGCTACACCTTC. Encoded protein: CASRGTGDNYGYTF.

The rearrangement uses TRBV30 and TRBJ2-5; D not certain. Looked up from germline, CDR1 is GTSNPN and CDR2 is SVGIG (reference sequence). The CDR3 has 10 amino acids. V lost 1 base, J lost 7 bases, and 4 bases lay in between. The CDR3 region has the DNA TGTGCCTGGAGTGATCGGACCCAGTACTTC. Translating gives CAWSDRTQYF.

The chain carries TRBV5-1 and TRBJ2-7; 7 bases line up with TRBD1. This CDR3 is 16 amino acids long. The V gene's germline CDR1 is SGHRS and CDR2 YFSETQ. Trimming removed 0 bases from V and 2 bases from J; junction bases left unmatched: 8. CDR3 loop: CASSLAGTASAYEQYF. Written as DNA, the CDR3 is TGCGCCAGCAGCTTGGCTGGGACAGCTTCTGCCTACGAGCAGTACTTC.

This clone was detected once. This rearrangement joins TRBV19 to TRBJ1-2, with a possible D match to TRBD1 (5 bases). The germline V gene has CDR1 LNHDA and CDR2 SQIVND (reference sequence). CDR3 length equals 18 residues. V shed 3 bases and J shed 1 base, with 21 bases lying between them. The CDR3 reads CASSMLGRTQTLNYGYTF. In DNA form, the CDR3 reads TGTGCCAGTAGTATGTTGGGACGGACCCAAACCCTTAACTATGGCTACACCTTC.

The J gene is TRBJ2-2, the V gene TRBV4-3; D gene unclear. This CDR3 spans 15 amino acids. The germline V and J ends were trimmed by 0 bases and 6 bases, with 11 bases remaining between them. Looked up from germline, CDR1 is LGHNA and CDR2 is YSLEER. Written as DNA, the CDR3 is TGCGCCAGCAGCCAAGAACTCCGTTACCCCGGGGAGCTGTTTTTT. Translated: CASSQELRYPGELFF.

This rearrangement joins TRBV7-2 to TRBJ1-5; 9 bases agree with TRBD1. With V trimmed by 3 bases and J by 4 bases, 4 bases remained unmatched. The germline gives CDR1 SGHTA, CDR2 FQGNSA. The CDR3 runs to 15 residues. The CDR3 nucleotides read TGTGCCAGCAGCTTTACAGGACAGGGGAATCAGCCCCAGCATTTT. Translated, it gives CASSFTGQGNQPQHF.

The rearrangement uses TRBV18 and TRBJ2-7, with 8 bases fitting TRBD1. J lost 7 bases, V lost 2 bases, and 7 bases had no gene match. Germline CDR1 reads KGHSH; CDR2 reads LQKENI. There are 14 residues in the CDR3. This CDR3 reads CASSPRAGGFEQYF. In nucleotides, the CDR3 is TGTGCCAGCTCACCAAGGGCAGGGGGCTTTGAGCAGTACTTC.

The rearrangement links TRBV29-1 to TRBJ2-1; either TRBD1 or TRBD2 may supply D (7 bases each). The germline V gene encodes CDR1 SQVTM and CDR2 ANQGSEA. The V and J ends lost 0 bases and 5 bases respectively, with 20 bases between them. This CDR3 comprises 17 residues. The DNA for the CDR3 is TGCAGCGTTGAAGATCTTGTGTCGGCAGGGGGGGACAATGAGCAGTTCTTC. Translation gives CSVEDLVSAGGDNEQFF.

The J gene is TRBJ2-7, the V gene TRBV5-4; 11 nucleotides line up with TRBD2. V shed 3 bases, J shed 6 bases, and the junction held 5 bases outside the gene matches. CDR1 and CDR2 (germline): SGHNT, YYREEE (reference sequence). The length of the CDR3 is 14 residues. The CDR3 loop reads CASSSGTSGAEQYF. CDR3 in DNA: TGTGCCAGCAGCTCCGGGACTAGCGGAGCCGAGCAGTACTTC.

CDR3 sequence: CASSVAGIGSGANVLTF. The DNA of the CDR3 is TGTGCCAGCAGCGTAGCAGGGATAGGCTCTGGGGCCAACGTCCTGACTTTC. The V call is TRBV9, the J call TRBJ2-6; D might be TRBD1 (5 bases). Trimming removed 0 bases from V and 0 bases from J, with 10 bases in between. Germline CDR1 SGDLS, CDR2 YYNGEE. The CDR3 extends over 17 amino acids.

Concerning this clone itself: The sample carries other DNA sequences with the same CDR3. The chain recombines TRBV2 with TRBJ2-3, with 11 bases aligning to TRBD2. The length of the CDR3 is 15 residues. Germline CDR1 reads SNHLY; CDR2 reads FYNNEI. The ends lost 4 bases at V and 1 base at J; junction bases unmatched: 1. CDR3 DNA: TGTGCCAGCAGTGGACTAGCGGGACGCACAGATACGCAGTATTTT. It specifies CASSGLAGRTDTQYF.

V gene TRBV5-1 combines with J gene TRBJ2-7, with TRBD2 matching over 12 bases. V shed 0 bases and J 4 bases; nucleotides not matched to a gene: 11. CDR1 is SGHRS and CDR2 is YFSETQ in the germline V gene. The CDR3 covers 18 residues. In DNA form, the CDR3 reads TGCGCCAGCAGCTTGGGTCGGCTAGCGGGAGGGCGAAATTACGAGCAGTACTTC. It encodes CASSLGRLAGGRNYEQYF.

The chain employs TRBV5-1 and TRBJ2-1; D is undetermined. This CDR3 is built from 12 residues. Germline V gene sequence: CDR1 SGHRS, CDR2 YFSETQ. With 2 bases removed from V and 8 bases from J, the gap between germline ends came to 8 bases. The DNA for the CDR3 is TGCGCCAGCAGCTTTTTATTAGATGAGCAGTTCTTC. Protein product: CASSFLLDEQFF.

The chain joins TRBV5-6 to TRBJ2-1; no reliable D call. Trimming cost V 4 bases and J 0 bases, with 17 bases left between them. CDR1 and CDR2 from the germline V gene are SGHDT and YYEEEE. CDR3 length: 17 residues. DNA for the CDR3: TGTGCCAGCAGCCCGGCCCCCTTCCCCCGCTCCTACAATGAGCAGTTCTTC. Amino acid sequence: CASSPAPFPRSYNEQFF.